Included here is one TCR beta chain sequence, with context. Adults between roughly 18 and 95 years of age took part from under 30 US areas. The data were taken from a study of blood T cell repertoires in COVID-19. Study in general: The United States, Italy and Spain provided the acute and convalescent COVID-19 samples.

In the authors' methods: Scientists estimated how many nucleated cells there were by amplifying reference gene primers. Clones were read by immunoSEQ multiplex PCR, and TCRdb kept only the in-frame ones, dropping some. D and trimming come from the DNA, and the V and J calls and clone size come from that table. The data show fewer than 400,000 clones, 80% to 95% seen once. The V gene end was trimmed by 3 bases and the J gene end by 4 bases; junction bases not matched to a gene: 7. The length of the CDR3 is 15 residues. Germline CDR1 is MNHEY and CDR2 is SVGAGI. Sequenced material: PBMCs or T cells enriched from blood (not recorded which). The origin of this receptor is a woman aged 25 to 39 who had recovered from COVID-19. The chain recombines TRBV6-5 with TRBJ2-7; 9 bases fit TRBD1. The CDR3 region has the DNA TGTGCCAGCAGTTATGCCGGGACAGGGTGGTACGAGCAGTACTTC. It specifies CASSYAGTGWYEQYF.